Listed here are 2 T cell receptor beta chains from one sample, sequenced in a study of T cells in Graves' hyperthyroidism and ophthalmopathy. Amplification yielded TCR beta CDR3 regions, with RNA transcripts as the source. Carried out on the TCR CDR3, a first-round RT-PCR used the HTBI primer set. TCRdb processed the multiplex PCR reads anew with MiXCR; each CDR3 protein has one entry. This table has about 640,000 distinct CDR3 sequences, under 25% appearing once. The sequencing sample was made of blood. These receptors all come from a man aged 25-40 years with Graves' ophthalmopathy.

The chain combines TRBV6-2 or TRBV6-3 with TRBJ2-7, with 8 bases matching TRBD2. CDR1 and CDR2 from the germline V gene are MNHEY and SVGEGT. After removal of 5 bases from V and 4 bases from J, the junction contained 13 bases not matched to a gene. CDR3 size: 16 residues. The CDR3 DNA sequence: TGTGCCAGCAGTCCCCTCTGGGAGCGGGAGAAGTACGAGCAGTACTTC. This gives the protein CASSPLWEREKYEQYF.

This clonotype was seen at least ten times. The V gene is TRBV12-3 or TRBV12-4, the J gene TRBJ1-3, with D possibly matching TRBD1 (5 bases). V lost 7 bases, J lost 0 bases, and 13 bases lay in between. CDR3 length equals 15 residues. CDR3 in DNA: TGTGCCAGCACCCTTGGGACGGTCTCTGGAAACACCATATATTTT. Translation gives CASTLGTVSGNTIYF.